This T cell receptor beta chain was found in a study of blood T cells in healthy people across ages. Across the whole study: About one barcoded TCR beta cDNA was captured per two T cells.

Points on this clonotype: Its cognate antigen is unknown.

Germline-derived CDR1 and CDR2 are LNHNV and YYDKDF (reference sequence). The CDR3 contains 17 residues. J gave up 3 bases and V 3 bases, and 12 bases lay outside the gene matches. A second PCR, run for roughly 7 to 12 cycles, used a sample-barcoded 5' primer plus a J-beta primer mix. TCRdb analysed the 5' RACE reads with MiXCR anew, one entry per CDR3 protein. This sample carries 600,000 to 800,000 distinct CDR3 sequences, approximately 52% of them seen once, and the ten largest clones take roughly 14%. Researchers isolated at least 6 million PBMCs per sample. Study-wide points: Greater diversity and more naive CD4+ cells were seen in long-lived donors than in aged donors.

The chain joins TRBV15 to TRBJ1-1; TRBD1 matches at 8 bases. The sample taken for sequencing was blood. This clonotype originated in a woman older than 75 in good health. CDR3 nucleotides: TGTGCCACCAGCAGGGGCACCGGACAGGGACGCGACACTGAAGCTTTCTTT. Translation: CATSRGTGQGRDTEAFF.